These T cell receptor beta chains were read from a single sample in a study of shared clonotypes between healthy human individuals. Data came from immunoSEQ multiplex PCR; TCRdb stores just in-frame clones and leaves some out. The sample lists millions of clones, just over 90% occurring once. What was sequenced was naive CD4+ T cells from PBMCs. The receptors were sampled from a man between 18 and 35 years old in good health. Some clones in this sample may be carry-over from other donors' samples. Both conserved end residues are part of each CDR3. A D gene is named only where the DNA matches it firmly. Some rows have no size entry. The others give once, few or many, or a class for an expanded clone.

D | size | J | V | CDR3 | DNA
. | once | TRBJ2-2 | TRBV5-1 | CASSTRPQGGTGELFF | TGCGCCAGCAGCACGCGCCCGCAGGGGGGCACCGGGGAGCTGTTTTTT
TRBD1 | . | TRBJ1-2 | TRBV27 | CASSLFSPFTGDYGYTF | TGTGCCAGCAGCTTGTTTTCTCCTTTTACAGGGGACTATGGCTACACCTTC
. | . | TRBJ2-2 | TRBV28 | CASSNPGGLTGELFF | TGTGCCAGCAGTAACCCGGGGGGCCTCACCGGGGAGCTGTTTTTT
TRBD1 | . | TRBJ1-1 | TRBV5-5 | CASSLEGAVNTEAFF | TGTGCCAGCAGCTTGGAGGGGGCAGTGAACACTGAAGCTTTCTTT
TRBD2 | . | TRBJ2-3 | TRBV28 | CASSFRGSPTDTQYF | TGTGCCAGCAGTTTTCGCGGGAGTCCTACAGATACGCAGTATTTT
. | . | TRBJ2-3 | TRBV2 | CASKGGRGRTDTQYF | TGTGCCAGCAAAGGGGGGAGAGGTCGGACAGATACGCAGTATTTT
. | . | TRBJ1-2 | TRBV28 | CASSFRNYGYTF | TGTGCCAGCAGTTTCCGGAACTATGGCTACACCTTC
. | . | TRBJ1-2 | TRBV7-2 | CASSLAGGGFSYGYTF | TGTGCCAGCAGCTTAGCTGGCGGGGGGTTTTCTTATGGCTACACCTTC
TRBD1 | . | TRBJ1-1 | TRBV5-1 | CASSPPRGTGGTEAFF | TGCGCCAGCAGTCCCCCCCGGGGGACAGGGGGCACTGAAGCTTTCTTT
TRBD2 | . | TRBJ2-7 | TRBV7-2 | CASSGTTSGYEQYF | TGTGCCAGCAGCGGTACCACTAGCGGGTACGAGCAGTACTTC
. | . | TRBJ2-7 | TRBV25-1 | CASTRGRAYEQYF | TGTGCCAGCACCCGGGGGCGCGCGTACGAGCAGTACTTC
TRBD2 | . | TRBJ2-5 | TRBV5-5 | CASIKLWGEGPETQYF | TGTGCCAGCATCAAACTTTGGGGGGAGGGCCCAGAGACCCAGTACTTC
. | once | TRBJ2-1 | TRBV5-1 | CASSLVGGHSYNEQFF | TGCGCCAGCAGCTTGGTGGGGGGGCACTCCTACAATGAGCAGTTCTTC
. | . | TRBJ2-2 | TRBV5-1 | CASSPGPWGNTGELFF | TGCGCCAGCAGCCCCGGTCCCTGGGGGAACACCGGGGAGCTGTTTTTT
. | . | TRBJ2-7 | TRBV6-5 | CASRRTAIYEQYF | TGTGCCAGCAGGAGGACTGCTATCTACGAGCAGTACTTC
TRBD1 | . | TRBJ2-3 | TRBV28 | CASSSNKPKDRGRIDTQYF | TGTGCCAGCAGTTCAAACAAGCCGAAGGACAGGGGGCGAATAGATACGCAGTATTTT
. | . | TRBJ1-2 | TRBV4-3 | CASSQDYKQDLNYGYTF | TGCGCCAGCAGCCAAGATTACAAACAGGATCTTAACTATGGCTACACCTTC
. | . | TRBJ1-5 | TRBV2 | CASSIDTLSNQPQHF | TGTGCCAGCAGTATCGACACCCTTAGCAATCAGCCCCAGCATTTT
TRBD1 | . | TRBJ2-5 | TRBV5-1 | CASSQGQGWETQYF | TGCGCCAGCAGCCAAGGACAGGGCTGGGAGACCCAGTACTTC
. | . | TRBJ1-6 | TRBV6-1 | CASRSGSPLHF | TGTGCCAGCAGATCGGGGTCACCCCTCCACTTT
. | . | TRBJ2-2 | TRBV19 | CASTDSTGGGELFF | TGTGCCAGTACCGACTCGACCGGGGGAGGGGAGCTGTTTTTT
. | . | TRBJ1-1 | TRBV11-1 | CASSLARGFFGPEAFF | TGTGCCAGCAGCTTAGCCCGGGGTTTTTTCGGCCCCGAAGCTTTCTTT